The 30 T cell receptor beta chains presented below share a single source sample, sequenced in a study of Tregs in tolerant kidney transplant recipients. Repertoires were generated with immunoSEQ multiplex PCR, while TCRdb's copy carries only in-frame clones and drops some. Of fewer than 70,000 clones listed, around four fifths are singletons. The sample consisted of CD4+ T cells from blood. Source of these receptors: a human donor in good health.

The V gene is TRBV19, the J gene TRBJ2-1; the D is unclear. The germline V gene has CDR1 LNHDA and CDR2 SQIVND (reference sequence). V lost 5 bases and J 1 base, leaving 12 bases between the germline ends. The CDR3 covers 15 residues. CDR3 region: CASSVSKVSYNEQFF. CDR3 DNA: TGTGCCAGTAGTGTAAGTAAGGTTTCCTACAATGAGCAGTTCTTC.

The J gene is TRBJ1-5, the V gene TRBV6-5; 7 nucleotides line up with TRBD1. This CDR3 has 16 residues. After removal of 4 bases from V and 2 bases from J, the junction contained 8 bases not matched to a gene. Germline V CDR1 and CDR2: MNHEY, SVGAGI. The CDR3 DNA reads TGTGCCAGCAGTTTTTCAGGGGGAGGGGGCAATCAGCCCCAGCATTTT. This gives the protein CASSFSGGGGNQPQHF.

CDR3 loop: CASSTDRASPLRYF. CDR3 bases: TGTGCCAGCAGCACGGACAGGGCATCCCCCTTACGGTACTTC. The chain links TRBV7-7 to TRBJ2-7; 8 bases agree with TRBD1. CDR3 length: 14 amino acids. Germline CDR1 SSHAT, CDR2 FNYEAQ (reference sequence). Unmatched junction bases numbered 15, after V lost 5 bases and J lost 12 bases.

J is TRBJ2-3 and V is TRBV10-3; TRBD2 aligns across 9 bases. V lost 4 bases, J lost 6 bases, and 11 bases stayed unmatched. This CDR3 has 16 residues. Per germline, CDR1 ENHRY and CDR2 SYGVKD. CDR3 nucleotides: TGTGCCATCAGTGGGCTCGCGGGAGGGCCCCGGGATACGCAGTATTTT. It specifies CAISGLAGGPRDTQYF.

The CDR3 loop reads CASRKGLQETQYF. CDR3 bases: TGTGCCAGCAGGAAGGGACTACAAGAGACCCAGTACTTC. The gene calls are TRBV6-6 and TRBJ2-5, with 7 bases that match TRBD2. V shed 6 bases, J shed 2 bases, and the junction held 3 bases outside the gene matches. This CDR3 is built from 13 residues. CDR1 and CDR2 from the germline V gene are MNHNY and SVGAGI (reference sequence).

This chain uses TRBV4-3 with TRBJ2-7, with D possibly being TRBD1 (6 bases). The CDR3 is made up of 14 amino acids. CDR1 and CDR2 from the germline V gene are LGHNA and YSLEER. V was trimmed by 3 bases and J by 3 bases, leaving 12 bases between them. This CDR3 reads CASSQGAANYEQYF. CDR3 in DNA: TGCGCCAGCAGCCAGGGGGCCGCAAACTACGAGCAGTACTTC.

The chain recombines TRBV9 with TRBJ2-3, with 10 bases lining up with TRBD1. Unmatched junction bases numbered 4, after V lost 0 bases and J lost 6 bases. Germline values: CDR1 SGDLS, CDR2 YYNGEE. This CDR3 region has 15 residues. The DNA for the CDR3 is TGTGCCAGCAGCGTAGAGGGACAGGGGTCGGATACGCAGTATTTT. This sequence encodes CASSVEGQGSDTQYF.

The V call is TRBV29-1, the J call TRBJ2-1, with a tentative D call TRBD2 (5 bases). V was trimmed by 5 bases and J by 0 bases, leaving 14 bases between them. Germline CDR1 reads SQVTM; CDR2 reads ANQGSEA. This CDR3 is built from 15 residues. CDR3: CSVYSAASSYNEQFF. The DNA for the CDR3 is TGCAGCGTTTATAGCGCTGCGAGCTCCTACAATGAGCAGTTCTTC.

The CDR3 DNA is TGTGCCAGCAGTTTAGCGGGGGATAGCTCCTACGAGCAGTACTTC. Its protein is CASSLAGDSSYEQYF. The chain has TRBV9 and TRBJ2-7, with TRBD2 matching over 9 bases. The CDR3 is made up of 15 amino acids. CDR1 and CDR2 (germline): SGDLS, YYNGEE. V lost 5 bases to trimming and J lost 0 bases; unmatched junction nucleotides: 6.

This clone was seen once. The chain recombines TRBV5-1 with TRBJ1-1; the D is unclear. The V end was cut by 5 bases, the J end by 1 base, with 12 bases between. There are 14 residues in the CDR3. Germline V gene sequence: CDR1 SGHRS, CDR2 YFSETQ. The CDR3 nucleotides are TGCGCCAGCAGTTACTTAAACAGGAACACTGAAGCTTTCTTT. Translating it yields CASSYLNRNTEAFF.

The chain is built from TRBV7-9 and TRBJ1-1; D unresolved. Germline CDR1 is SEHNR and CDR2 is FQNEAQ (reference sequence). V was pared by 2 bases and J by 3 bases, with 4 bases between. CDR3 length: 12 residues. The CDR3 bases are TGTGCCAGCAGCTTACTCGACACTGAAGCTTTCTTT. It codes for CASSLLDTEAFF.

This chain links TRBV28 with TRBJ1-2; D gene unclear. Germline V gives CDR1 MDHEN, CDR2 SYDVKM. This CDR3 comprises 13 residues. V lost 2 bases and J 7 bases, leaving 11 bases between the germline ends. CDR3 DNA sequence: TGTGCCAGCAGTTTAGCACAATTACTTGGCTACACCTTC. Translated: CASSLAQLLGYTF.

The chain has TRBV5-1 and TRBJ2-3; D may be TRBD1 (6 bases). Trimming left V 0 bases short and J 5 bases short, with 10 bases between. Germline V gene data show CDR1 as SGHRS and CDR2 as YFSETQ. The CDR3 is 14 amino acids. The CDR3 spells CASSLVGQQDTQYF. The DNA for the CDR3 is TGCGCCAGCAGCTTGGTTGGACAGCAAGATACGCAGTATTTT.

The gene calls are TRBV9 and TRBJ2-5; D uncertain. This CDR3 contains 14 residues. V dropped 0 bases and J dropped 2 bases, with 8 bases sitting between them. Germline lookup yields CDR1 SGDLS and CDR2 YYNGEE. CDR3 in DNA: TGTGCCAGCAGCGTAGCCCAGGTTCAAGAGACCCAGTACTTC. It codes for CASSVAQVQETQYF.

The chain is built from TRBV5-1 and TRBJ2-5; TRBD2 aligns across 13 bases. With 4 bases clipped from V and 5 bases from J, the junction kept 11 bases outside the gene matches. The CDR3 totals 17 residues. Germline V gene data show CDR1 as SGHRS and CDR2 as YFSETQ. In DNA, the CDR3 is TGCGCCAGCAGCCATTTCGGACTAGCGGGGGCCGGGGAGACCCAGTACTTC. Amino acids: CASSHFGLAGAGETQYF.

The V and J genes are TRBV11-3 and TRBJ2-5; no definite D call. Germline CDR1 SGHNT, CDR2 YENEEA. V lost 4 bases and J lost 2, with 11 bases in between. CDR3 length: 14 amino acids. The CDR3 spells CASSSYTLQETQYF. The CDR3, as DNA: TGTGCCAGCAGCTCCTACACATTGCAAGAGACCCAGTACTTC.

This chain uses TRBV5-1 with TRBJ1-1; no reliable D call. Trimming stripped 2 bases from V and 1 base from J, with 6 bases between. This CDR3 is built from 13 residues. Germline CDR1 reads SGHRS; CDR2 reads YFSETQ. Here the CDR3 DNA reads TGCGCCAGCAGCTTCGTAGAGAACACTGAAGCTTTCTTT. Amino acid sequence: CASSFVENTEAFF.

This clone was found once. The chain uses TRBV6-1 and TRBJ1-1, with D possibly matching TRBD1 (6 bases). V lost 4 bases and J 4 bases, leaving 19 bases between the germline ends. The CDR3 contains 16 residues. Germline V lookup: CDR1 MNHNS, CDR2 SASEGT. The CDR3 bases are TGTGCCAGCAGTGGGGGGGGGCGCCCTAGGCTCACTGAAGCTTTCTTT. Translated: CASSGGGRPRLTEAFF.

The CDR3 here is CAWRRGGSQQFF. CDR3 coding DNA: TGTGCCTGGAGGAGGGGAGGGAGTCAGCAGTTCTTC. The rearrangement links TRBV30 to TRBJ2-1, with 7 positions matching TRBD2. Germline CDR1 and CDR2: GTSNPN and SVGIG (reference sequence). V shed 3 bases and J 11 bases; nucleotides not matched to a gene: 7. CDR3 length: 12 residues.

This chain uses TRBV9 with TRBJ2-5, with 9 bases identical to TRBD2. This CDR3 spans 16 amino acids. CDR1 SGDLS and CDR2 YYNGEE come from the germline V gene. The V gene end was trimmed by 0 bases and the J gene end by 5 bases; junction bases not matched to a gene: 8. The CDR3 loop reads CASSVGTSVSQETQYF. The CDR3, as DNA: TGTGCCAGCAGCGTAGGGACTAGCGTCTCCCAGGAGACCCAGTACTTC.

V is TRBV7-8 and J is TRBJ2-2; TRBD1 might be the D (5 bases). There are 19 residues in the CDR3. Germline V gene sequence: CDR1 SGHVS, CDR2 FQNEAQ. V was shortened by 1 base and J by 6 bases, with 24 bases between the two germline ends. The CDR3 bases are TGTGCCAGCAGCTTAGTTTGGGCAGAGCTTCTGGGGCCTCCCGGGGAGCTGTTTTTT. Its protein is CASSLVWAELLGPPGELFF. Together with reference TRBV7-8 and TRBJ2-2, the CDR3 gives the full variable domain: GAGVSQSPRYKVAKRGQDVALRCDPISGHVSLFWYQQALGQGPEFLTYFQNEAQLDKSGLPSDRFFAERPEGSVSTLKIQRTQQEDSAVYLCASSLVWAELLGPPGELFFGEGSRLTVL.

The chain uses TRBV30 and TRBJ2-1; 10 bases map to TRBD2. V shed 0 bases and J 6 bases; nucleotides not matched to a gene: 5. CDR1 and CDR2 (germline): GTSNPN, SVGIG (reference sequence). The CDR3 covers 15 residues. DNA for the CDR3: TGTGCCTGGAGTGTAGGGACTAGCGAAGCCAATGAGCAGTTCTTC. This translates into CAWSVGTSEANEQFF.

The chain has TRBV29-1 and TRBJ2-1; D is undetermined. The CDR3 consists of 12 residues. V was clipped by 2 bases and J by 5 bases, with 7 bases between them. CDR1 SQVTM and CDR2 ANQGSEA come from the germline V gene. The CDR3 protein is CSVEPPDNEQFF. The DNA of the CDR3 is TGCAGCGTTGAACCCCCAGACAATGAGCAGTTCTTC.

V gene TRBV7-9 combines with J gene TRBJ2-3, with 9 bases that match TRBD1. The trim removed 5 bases at V and 4 bases at J, leaving 7 bases unmatched. Germline-derived CDR1 and CDR2 are SEHNR and FQNEAQ (reference sequence). This CDR3 contains 15 residues. In DNA, the CDR3 is TGTGCCAGCAGCGCCGGGACAGGGCTTGCAGATACGCAGTATTTT. As protein: CASSAGTGLADTQYF.

V and J are TRBV20-1 and TRBJ1-2, with D unresolved. This CDR3 contains 11 residues. The germline V gene has CDR1 DFQATT and CDR2 SNEGSKA (reference sequence). Trimming left V 3 bases short and J 8 bases short, with 10 bases between. The CDR3 loop reads CSARTVRGYTF. The CDR3 DNA is TGCAGTGCTAGGACCGTGCGAGGCTACACCTTC.

The chain links TRBV19 to TRBJ1-3; 10 positions agree with TRBD1. This CDR3 region has 18 residues. Germline lookup yields CDR1 LNHDA and CDR2 SQIVND (reference sequence). The J segment lost 0 bases and the V segment lost 7 bases, leaving 12 bases of the junction unmatched. CDR3 in amino acids: CASMVRAGQGISGNTIYF. CDR3 nucleotide sequence: TGTGCCAGTATGGTCCGAGCGGGACAGGGGATCTCTGGAAACACCATATATTTT. Based on the CDR3 plus reference TRBV19 and TRBJ1-3, the full variable domain is DGGITQSPKYLFRKEGQNVTLSCEQNLNHDAMYWYRQDPGQGLRLIYYSQIVNDFQKGDIAEGYSVSREKKESFPLTVTSAQKNPTAFYLCASMVRAGQGISGNTIYFGEGSWLTVV.

CDR3: CASSTTGGGNTIYF. The CDR3 DNA is TGTGCCAGCAGTACTACAGGGGGCGGGAACACCATATATTTT. The chain combines TRBV6-5 with TRBJ1-3; 9 positions match TRBD1. V gave up 5 bases and J gave up 7 bases; unmatched junction bases: 6. In germline, CDR1 is MNHEY, CDR2 SVGAGI. This CDR3 has 14 residues.

The chain recombines TRBV7-2 with TRBJ2-5; D is unclear. From germline, CDR1 is SGHTA and CDR2 FQGNSA. Deletions cut 1 base from V and 7 bases from J, with 4 bases between. The CDR3 has 11 residues. CDR3 residues: CASSLVWTQYF. The DNA of the CDR3 is TGTGCCAGCAGCTTAGTATGGACCCAGTACTTC.

This chain joins TRBV6-1 and TRBJ2-5, with D tentatively TRBD2 (5 bases). Germline lookup yields CDR1 MNHNS and CDR2 SASEGT. Trimming took off 9 bases at V and 4 bases at J, with 18 bases between the two ends. The CDR3 covers 14 residues. CDR3 sequence reads: CASQYGRFGETQYF. CDR3 bases: TGTGCCAGTCAGTATGGGAGATTCGGAGAGACCCAGTACTTC.

V and J are TRBV7-9 and TRBJ1-5, with a possible D match to TRBD1 (5 bases). CDR1 is SEHNR and CDR2 is FQNEAQ in the germline V gene (reference sequence). The germline V and J ends were trimmed by 1 base and 0 bases, with 7 bases remaining between them. CDR3 length equals 15 residues. CDR3 protein: CASSLGGVSNQPQHF. The CDR3 DNA sequence: TGTGCCAGCAGCTTAGGGGGCGTTAGCAATCAGCCCCAGCATTTT.